These 27 T cell receptor beta chains came from one sample sequenced in a study of radiotherapy plus CTLA-4 blockade in lung cancer (dated by TCRdb to between 2017 and 2018). The method was the immunoSEQ multiplex PCR assay. Entries here come from immuneACCESS through TCRdb and include only in-frame sequences with V and J called. Some clones fail to appear in such tables; in the studies checked, an unresolved V gene covers under half of the shortfall, and the cause of the remainder is unknown. Counted in this sample were roughly 80,000 clones; more than 60% of them appeared once. Together, the top ten hold less than 4% of the sample. The specimen was peripheral blood, collected from a patient treated with radiotherapy plus ipilimumab. The receptors were sampled from a human donor with non-small cell lung cancer who had a partial response to radiotherapy plus ipilimumab. Some clones in this sample may be carry-over from other donors' samples.

The chain carries TRBV7-7 and TRBJ2-2; 9 bases agree with TRBD2. CDR1 and CDR2 from the germline V gene are SSHAT and FNYEAQ (reference sequence). V lost 5 bases and J lost 4; bases outside the gene matches: 8. CDR3 length: 16 amino acids. CDR3: CASSATGTSSTGELFF. In DNA, the CDR3 is TGTGCCAGCAGCGCAACCGGGACTAGCTCCACCGGGGAGCTGTTTTTT.

The chain couples TRBV4-1 to TRBJ1-4; 9 positions match TRBD1. Trimming took 4 bases from V and 4 from J; bases not matched to a gene: 7. The CDR3 runs 16 residues. The germline CDR1 and CDR2 sequences are MGHRA and YSYEKL. In DNA, the CDR3 is TGCGCCAGCAGCCGTGGACAGGGGCCATTTAATGAAAAACTGTTTTTT. Its translation: CASSRGQGPFNEKLFF.

V and J are TRBV7-9 and TRBJ2-3; D is possibly TRBD1 (7 bases). This CDR3 contains 15 residues. The ends were cut back, 4 bases at V and 4 bases at J, with 15 bases in the middle. Germline V gene lookup returns CDR1 SEHNR and CDR2 FQNEAQ (reference sequence). The chain's CDR3 is CASSSRQGGADTQYF. The CDR3 region has the DNA TGTGCCAGCAGCTCACGACAGGGCGGGGCAGATACGCAGTATTTT.

The chain combines TRBV18 with TRBJ2-2; TRBD2 matches 8 bases. The CDR3 is 15 amino acids. Trimming took 4 bases from V and 7 from J; bases not matched to a gene: 8. Per the germline V gene, CDR1 is KGHSH and CDR2 is LQKENI. CDR3 amino acids: CASSLGLALGGELFF. CDR3 in DNA: TGTGCCAGCTCACTAGGACTAGCCCTTGGCGGGGAGCTGTTTTTT.

This sequence joins TRBV6-5 and TRBJ2-1; D gene ambiguous. The V end was cut by 4 bases, the J end by 4 bases, with 8 bases between. This CDR3 contains 13 residues. Germline loops: CDR1 MNHEY, CDR2 SVGAGI. DNA of the CDR3: TGTGCCAGCAGTTTTGGGCCATACAATGAGCAGTTCTTC. This sequence encodes CASSFGPYNEQFF.

The chain links TRBV5-1 to TRBJ2-5; TRBD2 aligns across 8 bases. The CDR3 has 15 amino acids. Germline V gene sequence: CDR1 SGHRS, CDR2 YFSETQ. Trimming cost V 2 bases and J 8 bases; bases outside gene matches: 11. The CDR3 protein is CASSLSGSAGLTQYF. The CDR3 nucleotides are TGCGCCAGCAGCTTAAGCGGGAGCGCAGGTTTAACCCAGTACTTC.

The gene calls are TRBV11-3 and TRBJ1-4, with D possibly TRBD1 on 6 matching bases. V was shortened by 5 bases and J by 5 bases, with 15 bases between the two germline ends. CDR3 size: 15 residues. From germline, CDR1 is SGHNT and CDR2 YENEEA. This CDR3 is CASSKQGAANEKLFF. CDR3 DNA sequence: TGTGCCAGCAGCAAACAGGGCGCGGCGAATGAAAAACTGTTTTTT.

This chain joins TRBV6-6 and TRBJ1-5; 7 positions agree with TRBD1. The trim removed 7 bases at V and 4 bases at J, leaving 7 bases unmatched. Germline CDR1 reads MNHNY; CDR2 reads SVGAGI (reference sequence). This CDR3 is 14 amino acids long. The CDR3 bases are TGTGCCAGCATGTTTGTACAGGGGAATCAGCCCCAGCATTTT. This encodes CASMFVQGNQPQHF.

The V gene is TRBV4-1, the J gene TRBJ2-5; 7 nucleotides agree with TRBD2. The germline V gene encodes CDR1 MGHRA and CDR2 YSYEKL. CDR3 size: 17 residues. Trimming took 1 base from V and 5 from J; bases not matched to a gene: 13. In nucleotides, the CDR3 is TGCGCCAGCAGCCAAGGGACCGGGAGGAGAACCACCGAGACCCAGTACTTC. Residues: CASSQGTGRRTTETQYF.

This chain joins TRBV6-6 and TRBJ2-1, with D unclear. The CDR3 spans 11 residues. Germline CDR1 is MNHNY and CDR2 is SVGAGI (reference sequence). The germline V and J ends were trimmed by 7 bases and 7 bases, with 8 bases remaining between them. CDR3 coding DNA: TGTGCCAGCAATGCGAGGAATGAGCAGTTCTTC. It codes for CASNARNEQFF.

This clone was seen only once. This sequence joins TRBV11-2 and TRBJ2-7, with D maybe TRBD2 (5 bases). This CDR3 comprises 15 residues. Germline CDR1 and CDR2: SGHAT and FQNNGV. Trimming removed 2 bases at V and 3 bases at J, with 14 bases between. The CDR3 loop is CASSLIPGLYYEQYF. Here the CDR3 DNA reads TGTGCCAGCAGCTTAATCCCGGGGTTATACTACGAGCAGTACTTC. Full variable domain (missing parts from reference TRBV11-2 and TRBJ2-7): EAGVAQSPRYKIIEKRQSVAFWCNPISGHATLYWYQQILGQGPKLLIQFQNNGVVDDSQLPKDRFSAERLKGVDSTLKIQPAKLEDSAVYLCASSLIPGLYYEQYFGPGTRLTVT.

The V call is TRBV6-6, the J call TRBJ2-5; 10 bases are shared with TRBD1. With 4 bases clipped from V and 1 base from J, the junction kept 6 bases outside the gene matches. Germline V gives CDR1 MNHNY, CDR2 SVGAGI (reference sequence). This CDR3 has 16 amino acids. The CDR3 loop is CASSWRGQGVQETQYF. The CDR3 DNA sequence: TGTGCCAGCAGTTGGCGCGGACAGGGGGTCCAAGAGACCCAGTACTTC.

The CDR3 here is CASSLQGAPGYTF. Here the CDR3 DNA reads TGTGCCAGCAGCCTACAGGGGGCGCCTGGCTACACCTTC. The chain carries TRBV7-9 and TRBJ1-2, with TRBD1 matching 9 bases. With 5 bases clipped from V and 7 bases from J, the junction kept 5 bases outside the gene matches. The V gene's germline CDR1 is SEHNR and CDR2 FQNEAQ (reference sequence). The CDR3 has 13 amino acids.

The chain carries TRBV15 and TRBJ2-3; TRBD2 aligns across 12 bases. The CDR3 has 18 residues. CDR1 is LNHNV and CDR2 is YYDKDF in the germline V gene (reference sequence). Germline trimming cut 0 bases from V and 0 bases from J; bases unmatched to any gene: 4. In nucleotides, the CDR3 is TGTGCCACCAGCAGAGATGATGGGACTAGCGGGAGCACAGATACGCAGTATTTT. Translating it yields CATSRDDGTSGSTDTQYF.

This clone was detected only a few times. The rearrangement links TRBV19 to TRBJ2-6; D unclear. The CDR3 length is 16 residues. Trimming took off 3 bases at V and 0 bases at J, with 9 bases between the two ends. The germline CDR1 and CDR2 sequences are LNHDA and SQIVND (reference sequence). CDR3 region: CASSMTRSSGANVLTF. The CDR3 DNA reads TGTGCCAGTAGTATGACCCGGAGCTCTGGGGCCAACGTCCTGACTTTC.

CDR3 region: CASSYNQGQNTEAFF. Here the CDR3 DNA reads TGTGCCAGCAGTTACAACCAGGGTCAAAACACTGAAGCTTTCTTT. The J gene is TRBJ1-1, the V gene TRBV6-5, with D perhaps matching TRBD1 (5 bases). Trimming pared 2 bases from V and 2 bases from J, leaving 12 bases between. CDR1 and CDR2 (germline): MNHEY, SVGAGI. CDR3 length: 15 amino acids.

The chain has TRBV7-6 and TRBJ2-5; 7 nucleotides align to TRBD2. This CDR3 is 14 amino acids long. The germline V gene encodes CDR1 SGHVS and CDR2 FNYEAQ. V gave up 2 bases and J gave up 5 bases; unmatched junction bases: 5. The CDR3 DNA reads as TGTGCCAGCAGCTTATATGACGGGGGGGAGACCCAGTACTTC. Protein: CASSLYDGGETQYF.

The sample holds one count of this clone. The chain combines TRBV5-4 with TRBJ2-1; 9 bases map to TRBD1. V was clipped by 4 bases and J by 8 bases; unmatched bases: 7. Germline loops: CDR1 SGHNT, CDR2 YYREEE (reference sequence). The CDR3 length is 14 residues. The CDR3 DNA sequence: TGTGCCAGCAGCGCCTTACAGGGGGCGTATGAGCAGTTCTTC. It encodes CASSALQGAYEQFF.

J is TRBJ2-1 and V is TRBV4-1; the match to TRBD2 covers 8 bases. Germline V gives CDR1 MGHRA, CDR2 YSYEKL. V lost 3 bases to trimming and J lost 0 bases; unmatched junction nucleotides: 7. The CDR3 covers 17 residues. The CDR3 DNA follows: TGCGCCAGCAGCCAGGAGGGCGGGGGGTTCTCCTACAATGAGCAGTTCTTC. It encodes CASSQEGGGFSYNEQFF.

The chain recombines TRBV6-1 with TRBJ2-5; 8 nucleotides align to TRBD2. There are 13 residues in the CDR3. With V trimmed by 3 bases and J by 6 bases, 3 bases remained unmatched. Germline CDR1 MNHNS, CDR2 SASEGT. DNA for the CDR3: TGTGCCAGCAGTGAGCGGGAGGTAAAGACCCAGTACTTC. Protein: CASSEREVKTQYF.

Comments on this clone: Different DNA sequences within this sample yield the same CDR3. The chain has TRBV5-4 and TRBJ1-3, with no clear D. Germline-derived CDR1 and CDR2 are SGHNT and YYREEE (reference sequence). This CDR3 is built from 14 residues. Deletions cut 1 base from V and 4 bases from J, with 9 bases between. The CDR3 DNA is TGTGCCAGCAGCTTGTCGGAGGCCGGAAACACCATATATTTT. It is translated as CASSLSEAGNTIYF.

This clone has a single count. The chain recombines TRBV7-3 with TRBJ2-1, with 8 bases fitting TRBD2. Germline V gene sequence: CDR1 SGHTA, CDR2 FQGTGA. The V gene end was trimmed by 2 bases and the J gene end by 6 bases; junction bases not matched to a gene: 3. The CDR3 sequence is 14 residues long. The CDR3 region is CASSLAGGPNEQFF. CDR3 nucleotides: TGTGCCAGCAGCTTAGCGGGAGGTCCCAATGAGCAGTTCTTC.

V and J are TRBV6-6 and TRBJ1-6; D is unresolved. The CDR3 consists of 15 residues. Germline CDR1 is MNHNY and CDR2 is SVGAGI (reference sequence). Trimming shortened V by 0 bases and J by 7 bases, and 10 bases separated the two germline ends. CDR3 in amino acids: CASSYSSQANSPLHF. CDR3 coding DNA: TGTGCCAGCAGTTACTCGAGCCAGGCCAATTCACCCCTCCACTTT.

This clone was detected only a few times. This chain connects TRBV5-1 to TRBJ1-4, with 9 bases matching TRBD1. V gave up 3 bases and J gave up 8 bases; unmatched junction bases: 8. The CDR3 contains 15 residues. Germline CDR1 and CDR2: SGHRS and YFSETQ. For the CDR3, the DNA is TGCGCCAGCAGCTCTTCCGGGACAGGGCCCGAAAAACTGTTTTTT. This encodes CASSSSGTGPEKLFF.

The chain uses TRBV5-1 and TRBJ2-2; TRBD2 agrees at 10 bases. V gave up 1 base and J gave up 3 bases; unmatched junction bases: 0. The germline CDR1 and CDR2 sequences are SGHRS and YFSETQ. The CDR3 covers 15 residues. The CDR3, as DNA: TGCGCCAGCAGCTTGACTAGCGGGGACACCGGGGAGCTGTTTTTT. Translating it yields CASSLTSGDTGELFF.

The chain couples TRBV9 to TRBJ2-3; D unclear. The CDR3 contains 13 residues. V was clipped by 2 bases and J by 0 bases, with 4 bases between them. The germline V gene encodes CDR1 SGDLS and CDR2 YYNGEE. The CDR3 spells CASSVISTDTQYF. The CDR3 DNA reads TGTGCCAGCAGCGTTATCAGCACAGATACGCAGTATTTT. Full variable domain (missing parts from reference TRBV9 and TRBJ2-3): DSGVTQTPKHLITATGQRVTLRCSPRSGDLSVYWYQQSLDQGLQFLIQYYNGEERAKGNILERFSAQQFPDLHSELNLSSLELGDSALYFCASSVISTDTQYFGPGTRLTVL.

V usage is TRBV28 and J usage is TRBJ2-7; 8 bases map to TRBD2. The V and J ends lost 7 bases and 2 bases, in that order; junction bases with no gene match: 7. Germline CDR1 MDHEN, CDR2 SYDVKM. There are 14 residues in the CDR3. This CDR3 is CASTVGRAPYEQYF. CDR3 DNA sequence: TGTGCCAGCACCGTCGGGAGGGCCCCCTACGAGCAGTACTTC.